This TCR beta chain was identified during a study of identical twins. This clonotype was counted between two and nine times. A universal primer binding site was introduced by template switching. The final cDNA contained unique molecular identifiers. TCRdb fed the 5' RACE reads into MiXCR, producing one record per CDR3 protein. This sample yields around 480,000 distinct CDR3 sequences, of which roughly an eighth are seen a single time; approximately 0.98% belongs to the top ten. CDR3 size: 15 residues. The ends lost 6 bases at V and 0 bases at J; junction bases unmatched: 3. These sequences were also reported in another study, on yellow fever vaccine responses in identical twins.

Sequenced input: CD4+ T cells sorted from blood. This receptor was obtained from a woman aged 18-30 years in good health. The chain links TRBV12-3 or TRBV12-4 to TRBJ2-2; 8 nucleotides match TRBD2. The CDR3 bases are TGTGCCAGCAGCCAGGGACTAGCGAACACCGGGGAGCTGTTTTTT. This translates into CASSQGLANTGELFF.